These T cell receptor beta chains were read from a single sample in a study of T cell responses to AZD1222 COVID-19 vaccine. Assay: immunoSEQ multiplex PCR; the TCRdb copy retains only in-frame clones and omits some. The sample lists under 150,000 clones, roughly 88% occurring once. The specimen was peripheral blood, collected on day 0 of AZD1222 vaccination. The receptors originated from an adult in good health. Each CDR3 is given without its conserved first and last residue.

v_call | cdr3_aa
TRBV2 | ASSEDRDDYGYT
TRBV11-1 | ASSYLPTGDYYEQY
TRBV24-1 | ATSEDTDTQY
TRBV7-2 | ASSTGSPNEKLF
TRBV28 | ASSGGLAGVTGELF
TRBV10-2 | ASSDLGLAGGPIQF
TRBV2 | ASTPDRVETQY
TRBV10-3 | AISDVVSQGDTIY
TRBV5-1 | ASSLQGAWDGYT
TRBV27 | ASTRAAGDSYEQY
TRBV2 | ASSPPDGTYGYT
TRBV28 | ASSPTGTVNTEAF
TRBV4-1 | ASSQGDGYGGYGYT
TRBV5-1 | ASSLASSGNAGELF
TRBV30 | VLGQGQGTEAF
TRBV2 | ASSESQGGEQY
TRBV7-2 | ASSQYGGEETQY
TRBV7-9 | ASSYTGVLTEAF
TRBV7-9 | ASSLLGSGELF
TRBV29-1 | SVLLSGETQY
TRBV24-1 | SGGGNTIY
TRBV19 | ASTHLAGGAGTGELF
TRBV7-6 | ASSPGTGIVTGELF
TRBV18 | ASLPQGENYGYT
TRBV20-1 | SANDRGDSPLH
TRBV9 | ASSRQTHGTDTQY
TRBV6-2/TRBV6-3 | ASSLRRNTEAF
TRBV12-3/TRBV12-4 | ASSASRYGYT
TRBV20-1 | SASAGPRNEQF
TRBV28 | AAANTEAF
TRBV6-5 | ASTLEGGAYEQY
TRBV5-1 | ASSYYSGATNEKLF
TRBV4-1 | ASSQISGPEKLF
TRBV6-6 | ASSDRGLSPLH
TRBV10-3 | AISESGGAGYGYT
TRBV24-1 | ATSDTFGGGGISYNEQF
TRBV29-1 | SVGGGPGGPQH
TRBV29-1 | SVGDKTEAF
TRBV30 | AWIQTMHTEAF
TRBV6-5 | ASSQTRDYGYT
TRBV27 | ASSFSRGQDEKLF
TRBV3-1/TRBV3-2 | ARCKRGPHEQY
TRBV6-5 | ASSLSAGGPDTQY
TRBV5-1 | ASSLVRVNTEAF
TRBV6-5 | ASNLGQNSPLH
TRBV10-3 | AIGLVGNNEQF
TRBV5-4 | ASREDRLYGYT
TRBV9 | ASSVGGNSYNEQF
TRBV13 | ASSQGSYHEQF
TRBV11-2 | AIQLGRDPYEQY
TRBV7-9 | ASSLVGPSETQY
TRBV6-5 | ASMRAGTGELF
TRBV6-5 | ASWAGQGRNTIY
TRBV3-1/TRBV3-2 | ASSQTHKGTYGYT
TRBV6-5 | ASSYRFRDTQY
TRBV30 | AWSVGSATQY
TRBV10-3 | AISDRDYEQY
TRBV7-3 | ASSLGQGSEQF
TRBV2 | ASRLAGAGDTQY
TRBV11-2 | ASSRLGGGLNTEAF